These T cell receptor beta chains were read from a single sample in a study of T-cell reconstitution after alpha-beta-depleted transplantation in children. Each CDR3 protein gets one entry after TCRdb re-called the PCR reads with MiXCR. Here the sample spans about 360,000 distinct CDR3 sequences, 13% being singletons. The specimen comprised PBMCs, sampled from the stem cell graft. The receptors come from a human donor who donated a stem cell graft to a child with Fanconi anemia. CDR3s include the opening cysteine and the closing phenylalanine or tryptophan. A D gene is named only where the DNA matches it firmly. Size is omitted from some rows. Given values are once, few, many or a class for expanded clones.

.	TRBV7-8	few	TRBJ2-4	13	TGTGCCAGCAGCCCCGACAGACAGAACATTCAGTACTTC	CASSPDRQNIQYF
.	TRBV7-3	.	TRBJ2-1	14	TGTGCCAGCAGCTTAGTGGGGTTCGGGGATGAGCAGTTCTTC	CASSLVGFGDEQFF
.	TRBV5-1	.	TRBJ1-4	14	TGCGCCAGCAGCGTTGGGTCGGGGAGTGAAAAACTGTTTTTT	CASSVGSGSEKLFF
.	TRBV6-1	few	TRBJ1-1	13	TGTGCCAGCAGTGACAATAGATTGGCTGAAGCTTTCTTT	CASSDNRLAEAFF
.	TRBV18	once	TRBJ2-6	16	TGTGCCAGCTCACAATACCAGGGAGCTGGGGCCAACGTCCTGACTTTC	CASSQYQGAGANVLTF
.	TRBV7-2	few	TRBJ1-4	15	TGTGCCAGCAGCTGGATCGGGACGTTGAATGAAAAACTGTTTTTT	CASSWIGTLNEKLFF
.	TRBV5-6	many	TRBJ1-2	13	TGTGCCAGCAGCCCGGACAGCTTCTATGGCTACACCTTC	CASSPDSFYGYTF
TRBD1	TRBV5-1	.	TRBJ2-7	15	TGCGCCAGCAGCGTAATCGGGACAGACTCCTACGAGCAGTACTTC	CASSVIGTDSYEQYF
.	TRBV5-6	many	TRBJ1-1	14	TGTGCCAGCAGCTTCTTACAGGGCAGTACTGAAGCTTTCTTT	CASSFLQGSTEAFF
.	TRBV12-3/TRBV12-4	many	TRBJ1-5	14	TGTGCCAGCAGTTTCTCAGGGTCGGGTCAGCCCCAGCATTTT	CASSFSGSGQPQHF
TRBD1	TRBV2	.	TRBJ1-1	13	TGTGCCAGCATATGGACAGGGAACACTGAAGCTTTCTTT	CASIWTGNTEAFF
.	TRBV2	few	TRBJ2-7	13	TGTGCCAGCAGGGCAGTTCAGGGCTCCGAGCAGTACTTC	CASRAVQGSEQYF
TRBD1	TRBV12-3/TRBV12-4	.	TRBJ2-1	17	TGTGCCAGCAGCCCGGGACCGGGACAGGGATCCTACAATGAGCAGTTCTTC	CASSPGPGQGSYNEQFF
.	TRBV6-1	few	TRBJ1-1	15	TGTGCCAGCAGTGAATGGTGGGGACAGAACACTGAAGCTTTCTTT	CASSEWWGQNTEAFF
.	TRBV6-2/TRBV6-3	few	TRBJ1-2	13	TGTGCCAGCGCCCTCCTAACAGAATATGGCTACACCTTC	CASALLTEYGYTF
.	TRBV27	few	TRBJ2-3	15	TGTGCCAGCAGTTTATCGCCCAGGGCTGCAGATACGCAGTATTTT	CASSLSPRAADTQYF
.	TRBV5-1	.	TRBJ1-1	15	TGCGCCAGCAAGGCTTTGATTCAGGGTACCACTGAAGCTTTCTTT	CASKALIQGTTEAFF
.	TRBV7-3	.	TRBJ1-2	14	TGTGCCAGCAGCTTAAACGCGATGACGAATGGCTACACCTTC	CASSLNAMTNGYTF
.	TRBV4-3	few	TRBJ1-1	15	TGCGCCAGCAGCCAAGAATGGTTACCCGACACTGAAGCTTTCTTT	CASSQEWLPDTEAFF
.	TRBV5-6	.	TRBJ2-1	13	TGTGCCAGCAGCTTGCTCTCTAGAGGTGAGCAGTTCTTC	CASSLLSRGEQFF
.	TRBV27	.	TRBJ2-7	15	TGTGCCAGCAGTTTTCAAGTCGGACAGACCTACGAGCAGTACTTC	CASSFQVGQTYEQYF
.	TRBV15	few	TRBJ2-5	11	TGTGCCACCCTGCAGGGAGAGACCCAGTACTTC	CATLQGETQYF
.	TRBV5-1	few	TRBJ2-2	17	TGCGCCAGCAGCTTACTCGGGGGGCCCCCGAACACCGGGGAGCTGTTTTTT	CASSLLGGPPNTGELFF
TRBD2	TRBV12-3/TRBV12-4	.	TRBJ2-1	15	TGTGCCAGTCATCCCGGGACTAGCGGCTACAATGAGCAGTTCTTC	CASHPGTSGYNEQFF
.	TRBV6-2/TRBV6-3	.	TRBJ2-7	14	TGTGCCAGCAGTTCCGCCCTACTGAACTACGAGCAGTACTTC	CASSSALLNYEQYF
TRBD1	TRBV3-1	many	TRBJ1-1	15	TGTGCCAGCAGCCAAACCTACAGGGGACCCACTGAAGCTTTCTTT	CASSQTYRGPTEAFF
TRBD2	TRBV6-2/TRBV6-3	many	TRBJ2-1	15	TGTGCCAGCAGGGAGCGGGGGAGCTCCTACAATGAGCAGTTCTTC	CASRERGSSYNEQFF
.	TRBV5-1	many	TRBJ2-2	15	TGCGCCAGCAGCTTGGAATTGGACATCACCGGGGAGCTGTTTTTT	CASSLELDITGELFF
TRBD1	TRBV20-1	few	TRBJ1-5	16	TGCAGTGTGGGACAGGGATCAGAATATAGCAATCAGCCCCAGCATTTT	CSVGQGSEYSNQPQHF
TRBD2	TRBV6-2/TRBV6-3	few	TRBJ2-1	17	TGTGCCAGCAGTTATAACCCTGGACTAGCGTATAACAATGAGCAGTTCTTC	CASSYNPGLAYNNEQFF